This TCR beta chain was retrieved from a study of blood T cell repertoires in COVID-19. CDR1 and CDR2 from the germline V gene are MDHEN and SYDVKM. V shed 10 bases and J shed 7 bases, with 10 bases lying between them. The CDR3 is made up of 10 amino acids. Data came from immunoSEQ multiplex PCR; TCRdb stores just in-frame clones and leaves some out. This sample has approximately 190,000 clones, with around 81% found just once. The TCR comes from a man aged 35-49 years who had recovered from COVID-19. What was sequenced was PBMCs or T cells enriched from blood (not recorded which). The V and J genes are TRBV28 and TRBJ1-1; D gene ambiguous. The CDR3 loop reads CATRRGEAFF. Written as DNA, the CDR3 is TGTGCCACCAGGAGAGGTGAAGCTTTCTTT.